These 19 T cell receptor beta chains originate from one sample sequenced in a study of prognosis after radiotherapy for stage I lung cancer. TCR beta CDR3 was amplified from genomic DNA by two-round multiplex PCR. During first-round PCR, primers specific to each TRBV and TRBJ gene were used. Using its own MiXCR run on the multiplex PCR reads, TCRdb lists one record per CDR3 protein. The sample shows about 31,000 distinct CDR3 sequences, around 40% of them seen only once. Sample: PBMCs, taken before or after stereotactic body radiation therapy (not recorded which). These receptors were taken from a donor over 45 with non-small cell lung cancer.

Within the sample, this clonotype is medium-sized. The gene calls are TRBV5-1 and TRBJ1-1, with D hard to call. Germline CDR1 reads SGHRS; CDR2 reads YFSETQ. V lost 0 bases and J 0 bases, leaving 6 bases between the germline ends. This CDR3 contains 14 residues. CDR3 coding DNA: TGCGCCAGCAGCTTGGACAGCCTGAACACTGAAGCTTTCTTT. Translated, it gives CASSLDSLNTEAFF.

The rearrangement joins TRBV19 to TRBJ1-6, with D possibly being TRBD1 (6 bases). The CDR3 has 14 amino acids. The germline V and J ends were trimmed by 3 bases and 7 bases, with 10 bases remaining between them. CDR1 LNHDA and CDR2 SQIVND come from the germline V gene (reference sequence). CDR3: CASSIGTHNSPLHF. In DNA, the CDR3 is TGTGCCAGTAGTATTGGGACACACAATTCACCCCTCCACTTT.

The chain is built from TRBV28 and TRBJ2-3; TRBD1 matches 7 bases. The germline CDR1 and CDR2 sequences are MDHEN and SYDVKM. V shed 5 bases and J 7 bases; nucleotides not matched to a gene: 18. The CDR3 is 17 residues long. CDR3: CASSPSLDRLGLYTQYF. The CDR3 nucleotides read TGTGCCAGCAGTCCCTCCCTGGACAGGTTGGGGCTGTATACGCAGTATTTT.

This clonotype was detected many times. V gene TRBV18 combines with J gene TRBJ2-2; D might be TRBD1 (6 bases). Germline CDR1 is KGHSH and CDR2 is LQKENI. The CDR3 loop spans 13 amino acids. Trimming stripped 3 bases from V and 5 bases from J, with 7 bases between. In DNA, the CDR3 is TGTGCCAGCTCACCGGGACAAACCGGGGAGCTGTTTTTT. It is translated as CASSPGQTGELFF.

Details on this clonotype: This could be a read error, since a much larger clone is one nucleotide away. This chain joins TRBV5-1 and TRBJ2-5; 7 bases agree with TRBD2. The trim removed 4 bases at V and 2 bases at J, leaving 8 bases unmatched. The CDR3 spans 15 residues. Per the germline V gene, CDR1 is SGHRS and CDR2 is YFSETQ. Here the CDR3 DNA reads TGCGCCAGCAGCCCAGGACTAGAGCAGCAAGAGACCCAGTACTTC. Its protein product is CASSPGLEQQETQYF.

Ten or more counts support this clonotype. The rearrangement links TRBV3-1 to TRBJ2-5; no clear D. From germline, CDR1 is LGHDT and CDR2 YNNKEL (reference sequence). The CDR3 consists of 14 residues. V was trimmed by 4 bases and J by 8 bases, leaving 17 bases between them. The CDR3 DNA reads TGTGCCAGCAGCCTACAGAAGCCGGCCGGAACCCAGTACTTC. Translated, it gives CASSLQKPAGTQYF.

By its share, this clonotype is medium-sized. The chain employs TRBV20-1 and TRBJ2-7; D is perhaps TRBD2 (6 bases). The ends were cut back, 5 bases at V and 1 base at J, with 21 bases in the middle. The CDR3 is made up of 16 amino acids. The germline gives CDR1 DFQATT, CDR2 SNEGSKA (reference sequence). The CDR3 nucleotides are TGCAGTGCTCCAAATCACCGGGACGGGGGATCCTACGAGCAGTACTTC. This gives the protein CSAPNHRDGGSYEQYF.

Only one count was recorded for this clonotype. The J gene is TRBJ2-7, the V gene TRBV27, with D perhaps matching TRBD2 (7 bases). CDR1 is MNHEY and CDR2 is SMNVEV in the germline V gene (reference sequence). Trimming pared 2 bases from V and 3 bases from J, leaving 11 bases between. This CDR3 has 14 residues. CDR3 coding DNA: TGTGCCAGCAGTTTAAGGGGGACTAACTACGAGCAGTACTTC. It codes for CASSLRGTNYEQYF.

A remark on this clonotype: Because it lacks the conserved phenylalanine or tryptophan at the end, this CDR3 is likely a read error. This chain connects TRBV28 to TRBJ2-7; D is unresolved. With 8 bases removed from V and 3 bases from J, the gap between germline ends came to 14 bases. This CDR3 is built from 13 residues. Per the germline V gene, CDR1 is MDHEN and CDR2 is SYDVKM. CDR3 sequence (DNA): TGTGCCAGCCAATCTGGCGGAGACTACGAGCAGTACTTA. This translates into CASQSGGDYEQYL.

On this clonotype: This sequence may be a read error, since a much larger clone differs from it by one base. The chain combines TRBV29-1 with TRBJ1-1, with D possibly matching TRBD1 (6 bases). CDR3 length: 14 amino acids. Trimming took off 4 bases at V and 4 bases at J, with 16 bases between the two ends. Germline CDR1 SQVTM, CDR2 ANQGSEA. This chain's CDR3 is CSVAHWGASTEAFF. The CDR3 nucleotides read TGCAGCGTTGCTCATTGGGGGGCGTCCACTGAAGCTTTCTTT. Looking up the rest from reference TRBV29-1 and TRBJ1-1 gives the full variable domain: SAVISQKPSRDICQRGTSLTIQCQVDSQVTMMFWYRQQPGQSLTLIATANQGSEATYESGFVIDKFPISRPNLTFSTLTVSNMSPEDSSIYLCSVAHWGASTEAFFGQGTRLTVV.

This clonotype was recorded at least ten times. The V call is TRBV6-1, the J call TRBJ2-3; no reliable D call. The V gene lost 8 bases and the J gene lost 5 bases, with 11 bases spanning the gap. Germline loops: CDR1 MNHNS, CDR2 SASEGT. The CDR3 sequence is 12 residues long. The CDR3 is CASGSSRDTQYF. DNA for the CDR3: TGTGCCAGCGGCAGTTCTAGAGATACGCAGTATTTT.

There are many counts of this clonotype. The gene calls are TRBV7-9 and TRBJ1-1; perhaps TRBD1 as D (5 bases). Germline V gives CDR1 SEHNR, CDR2 FQNEAQ (reference sequence). The CDR3 is made up of 14 amino acids. Trimming cost V 1 base and J 1 base, with 7 bases left between them. The CDR3, as DNA: TGTGCCAGCAGCTTAGGACAGTCGAACACTGAAGCTTTCTTT. Protein product: CASSLGQSNTEAFF.

Concerning this clonotype itself: This likely traces to a read error, being one base from a far larger clone. V is TRBV6-4 and J is TRBJ2-2, with D perhaps assigned TRBD1 or TRBD2 (6 bases each). Trimming cost V 10 bases and J 5 bases, with 17 bases left between them. Looked up from germline, CDR1 is MRHNA and CDR2 is SNTAGT. The CDR3 is made up of 14 amino acids. The CDR3 region has the DNA TGTGCCACTGCGAGGGGGGCGGGGACCGGGGAGCTGTTTTTT. Amino acid sequence: CATARGAGTGELFF.

Ten or more counts support this clonotype. V usage is TRBV20-1 and J usage is TRBJ2-2; weak D call: TRBD1 (5 bases). Trimming shortened V by 4 bases and J by 2 bases, and 8 bases separated the two germline ends. Germline values: CDR1 DFQATT, CDR2 SNEGSKA (reference sequence). CDR3 length: 13 residues. Here the CDR3 DNA reads TGCAGTGCTATGACAGACAACACCGGGGAGCTGTTTTTT. Its protein is CSAMTDNTGELFF.

This clonotype was counted at least ten times. V and J are TRBV11-3 and TRBJ2-5; D is unclear. CDR1 and CDR2 (germline): SGHNT, YENEEA. This CDR3 region has 15 residues. The V end was cut by 5 bases, the J end by 1 base, with 14 bases between. CDR3 sequence: CASSQNRLVQETQYF. For the CDR3, the DNA is TGTGCCAGCAGCCAAAATCGACTCGTCCAAGAGACCCAGTACTTC.

This clonotype was counted at least ten times. The V call is TRBV15, the J call TRBJ2-5; TRBD1 aligns across 7 bases. Losses at the gene ends were 3 bases for V and 5 bases for J; bases not matched to a gene: 6. Germline CDR1 reads LNHNV; CDR2 reads YYDKDF (reference sequence). The CDR3 loop spans 14 amino acids. CDR3 nucleotide sequence: TGTGCCACCAGCAGGGACAGGATTAGCGAGACCCAGTACTTC. Residues: CATSRDRISETQYF.

The chain recombines TRBV27 with TRBJ2-5, with D perhaps TRBD1 or TRBD2 (5 bases each). Trimming removed 2 bases from V and 9 bases from J, with 7 bases in between. The V gene's germline CDR1 is MNHEY and CDR2 SMNVEV (reference sequence). The CDR3 is made up of 11 amino acids. The CDR3 sequence is CASSLVGAQYF. DNA for the CDR3: TGTGCCAGCAGTTTAGTGGGGGCCCAGTACTTC.

The V and J genes are TRBV20-1 and TRBJ1-1, with D possibly matching TRBD1 (6 bases). The germline V and J ends were trimmed by 6 bases and 6 bases, with 14 bases remaining between them. The CDR3 consists of 12 residues. Germline V gives CDR1 DFQATT, CDR2 SNEGSKA (reference sequence). For the CDR3, the DNA is TGCAGTGCGTTAAATGACAGGCCTGAAGCTTTCTTT. This encodes CSALNDRPEAFF.

Comments on this clonotype: A junction boundary mismatches the germline segment, possibly from a read error. CDR3 nucleotides: TGTGCCAGCAGCTTAGGCGGGTGCCGGAACACCGGGGAGCTGCTTTTT. It translates to CASSLGGCRNTGELLF. This sequence joins TRBV7-8 and TRBJ2-2; tentative D call: TRBD2 (5 bases). CDR1 and CDR2 from the germline V gene are SGHVS and FQNEAQ. The CDR3 sequence is 16 residues long.